This section outlines one T cell receptor (beta chain) sequence together with its context. The antigen is undetermined. This specimen belongs to a study of cytomegalovirus exposure and HLA in healthy donors. Study-level points and caveats: DRB1 had the most TCR associations and HLA-C the fewest, a later analysis found, with rates varying by HLA locus. The study designated 150 or so TCR beta chains cytomegalovirus-associated. Earlier analysis yielded a pattern in which most TCR beta V segments were productive about 87% or about 30% of the time.

13 Jbeta primers and 60 Vbeta primers were used for the PCR. Data came from immunoSEQ multiplex PCR; TCRdb stores just in-frame clones and leaves some out. The sample consists of about 160,000 clones, about 80% of them appearing once. CDR1 is MNHEY and CDR2 is SMNVEV in the germline V gene (reference sequence). Trimming stripped 2 bases from V and 6 bases from J, with 12 bases between. The CDR3 covers 14 residues. This TCR came from a man aged 25-40 years in good health and CMV-seropositive. Specimen: PBMCs. The chain carries TRBV27 and TRBJ2-3, with D hard to call. The CDR3 here is CASSLIGLNDTQYF. In nucleotides, the CDR3 is TGTGCCAGCAGTTTAATCGGGTTGAACGATACGCAGTATTTT.